The source of this T cell receptor (beta chain) is a study of OX40 agonist ivuxolimab in advanced cancers. About the research overall: Partial responses were achieved by three patients, of whom one had hepatocellular carcinoma and two had cutaneous melanoma.

The germline CDR1 and CDR2 sequences are SGHDT and YYEEEE. J was trimmed by 6 bases and V by 5 bases; bases with no gene match: 5. The CDR3 runs to 14 residues. Blood sampling took place at baseline, cycle 4 day 1, and cycle 7 day 1. Data came from immunoSEQ multiplex PCR; TCRdb stores just in-frame clones and leaves some out. The sample has 60,000 to 75,000 clones, about 83% seen once. This rearrangement joins TRBV5-6 to TRBJ1-6; TRBD1 aligns across 7 bases. Here the sequenced sample was CD4+ or CD8+ T cells sorted from blood, taken in a trial of the OX40 agonist ivuxolimab. This receptor was taken from an adult with an advanced solid tumor such as melanoma, head and neck, liver or kidney cancer. CDR3 sequence reads: CASSYGQANSPLHF. CDR3 in DNA: TGTGCCAGCAGTTACGGACAGGCTAATTCACCCCTCCACTTT. Based on the CDR3 plus reference TRBV5-6 and TRBJ1-6, the full variable domain is DAGVTQSPTHLIKTRGQQVTLRCSPKSGHDTVSWYQQALGQGPQFIFQYYEEEERQRGNFPDRFSGHQFPNYSSELNVNALLLGDSALYLCASSYGQANSPLHFGNGTRLTVT.